This T cell receptor beta chain was observed in a study of CD8+ T cells in alopecia areata. CDR3 length: 11 amino acids. The germline V gene encodes CDR1 SGHRS and CDR2 YFSETQ. V lost 2 bases to trimming and J lost 6 bases, with 3 bases between them. Remarks on this clone: Its antigen is still unknown. Other DNA sequences from this sample encode an identical CDR3 as well.

Study-level results: Mice gave a clearer picture of TCR sharing than patients did, possibly for HLA-related reasons.

Extracted from the samples, RNA was reverse transcribed into cDNA to serve as the sequencing template. Generated by immunoSEQ multiplex PCR, the TCRdb table keeps only in-frame clones and is missing some. Among tens of thousands of clones listed, roughly half were seen once. This receptor was identified in a human donor with alopecia areata. Sequencing was performed on NKG2D-high CD8+ T cells sorted from blood. The chain uses TRBV5-1 and TRBJ2-1, with D unclear. DNA for the CDR3: TGCGCCAGCAGCTTAGGCAATGAGCAGTTCTTC. This translates into CASSLGNEQFF.